These T cell receptor beta chains were read from a single sample in a study of OX40 agonist ivuxolimab in advanced cancers. The method was immunoSEQ multiplex PCR; TCRdb's version includes in-frame clones alone and lacks a portion of them. This sample has around 60,000 clones, with around 90% found just once. Here the sequenced sample was CD4+ or CD8+ T cells sorted from blood, taken in a trial of the OX40 agonist ivuxolimab. These receptors originate from an adult with an advanced solid tumor such as melanoma, head and neck, liver or kidney cancer. Both conserved end residues are part of each CDR3. A clone size is listed for some rows: how often the clone was seen (once, few, many), or a class if it is expanded.

V: TRBV5-4
size: once
CDR3: CASSTGQEANYGYTF

V: TRBV6-1
size: NA
CDR3: CASARGGQETQYF

V: TRBV28
size: NA
CDR3: CASSLSDRFGGNTIYF

V: TRBV5-8
size: NA
CDR3: CASSQQGTQRQPQHF

V: TRBV18
size: NA
CDR3: CASARGSYNEQFF

V: TRBV29-1
size: NA
CDR3: CSVYRGLLSNTEAFF

V: TRBV30
size: NA
CDR3: CAWSPGLAGLQETQYF

V: TRBV11-2
size: NA
CDR3: CASSLVLAGTGELFF

V: TRBV9
size: NA
CDR3: CASSVVPGGNTEAFF

V: TRBV2
size: NA
CDR3: CASSEGGIAGNTIYF

V: TRBV9
size: once
CDR3: CASSVVPEPPGNIQYF

V: TRBV6-1
size: NA
CDR3: CASIWVNTGELFF

V: TRBV7-2
size: NA
CDR3: CASSPGLQVFF

V: TRBV7-2
size: once
CDR3: CASSSLDRGRLGANVLTF

V: TRBV4-3
size: NA
CDR3: CASSQDYGGRGSYNEQFF

V: TRBV19
size: NA
CDR3: CASSRQPDNTEAFF

V: TRBV7-2
size: NA
CDR3: CASSSQGTPTGELFF

V: TRBV9
size: NA
CDR3: CASSVVVWGSQDEQFF

V: TRBV5-5
size: few
CDR3: CASSLAGGGGTYEQYF

V: TRBV7-2
size: NA
CDR3: CASSPGSGANTQYF

V: TRBV11-3
size: NA
CDR3: CASSQTGSGANVLTF

V: TRBV7-6
size: NA
CDR3: CASSLSPSSTDTQYF

V: TRBV23-1
size: NA
CDR3: CASSLGMYRSTDTQYF

V: TRBV6-5
size: NA
CDR3: CASSRDSNSPLHF

V: TRBV11-3
size: NA
CDR3: CASSLVLAGTGELFF

V: TRBV5-6
size: once
CDR3: CASSKTGDQPQHF

V: TRBV18
size: NA
CDR3: CASRPTGETEAFF

V: TRBV11-2
size: NA
CDR3: CASSRPGTGTNGYTF

V: TRBV13
size: NA
CDR3: CASSRTENYEQYF

V: TRBV5-1
size: NA
CDR3: CASSLALGGYTEAFF

V: TRBV6-5
size: NA
CDR3: CASSSWGDEQFF

V: TRBV11-2
size: NA
CDR3: CASSLVRGSFEQYF

V: TRBV25-1
size: NA
CDR3: CASSDPRGTYEQYF

V: TRBV2
size: NA
CDR3: CASSSGRRVSSYEQYF

V: TRBV6-5
size: NA
CDR3: CASSYSGASETQYF

V: TRBV30
size: NA
CDR3: CAWSVGTSGYNEQFF

V: TRBV19
size: NA
CDR3: CASRQRTGHTEAFF

V: TRBV7-8
size: NA
CDR3: CASSLGGRAFSEQYF

V: TRBV10-1
size: NA
CDR3: CASGPYNEQFF

V: TRBV27
size: NA
CDR3: CASSTPGLAGVRGNEQFF

V: TRBV6-4
size: NA
CDR3: CASSEQSGNTIYF

V: TRBV10-1
size: once
CDR3: CASSEAQITGELFF

V: TRBV30
size: NA
CDR3: CAWSVGRGNQPQHF

V: TRBV30
size: NA
CDR3: CAWSPGARSSEAFF

V: TRBV6-6
size: NA
CDR3: CASAGPGGQETQYF

V: TRBV6-5
size: NA
CDR3: CASSDRQGKTEAFF

V: TRBV11-2
size: NA
CDR3: CASSLDFLAVTPTDTQYF

V: TRBV9
size: NA
CDR3: CASSVASGSTYEQYF

V: TRBV9
size: NA
CDR3: CASSTRTSGEQFF

V: TRBV11-2
size: NA
CDR3: CASSLAGGYTGELFF

V: TRBV9
size: NA
CDR3: CASSDRAEARNNEQFF

V: TRBV14
size: NA
CDR3: CASSQTSLGTGELFF